Shown below are 18 T cell receptor beta chains from a single sample sequenced in a study of vaccination effects on CD4 cells after COVID-19. With the ViraFEST assay, the study expanded antigen-specific CD4+ T cells using viral peptide pools, then sequenced them. Cells that had been cultured for approximately ten days were the source of isolated CD4+ T cells. Each participant received a vaccine that was either BNT162b2 or mRNA-1273, given as two doses. Assay: immunoSEQ multiplex PCR; the TCRdb copy retains only in-frame clones and omits some. The data show roughly 15,000 clones, 70% seen once. No cognate antigen is known for these TCRs. Material: CD4+ T cells from PBMCs cultured with SARS-CoV-2 spike peptides, obtained after COVID-19 vaccination. The source of these receptors is a human donor who received a COVID-19 vaccine.

DNA for the CDR3: TGTGCCGGCGCGTGGACAATGAACACTGAAGCTTTCTTT. This gives the protein CAGAWTMNTEAFF. This chain uses TRBV6-6 with TRBJ1-1, with D maybe TRBD1 (5 bases). Germline V lookup: CDR1 MNHNY, CDR2 SVGAGI (reference sequence). The CDR3 runs 13 residues. Trimming left V 11 bases short and J 0 bases short, with 13 bases between.

This chain connects TRBV4-2 to TRBJ2-5; D uncertain. Trimming removed 4 bases from V and 4 bases from J, with 10 bases in between. The germline V gene has CDR1 LGHNA and CDR2 YNFKEQ. The CDR3 totals 13 residues. The chain's CDR3 is CASSRALGETQYF. CDR3 DNA sequence: TGTGCCAGCAGCCGGGCTTTAGGAGAGACCCAGTACTTC.

This clone ranks as medium-sized. The chain employs TRBV19 and TRBJ2-5, with D uncertain. The germline gives CDR1 LNHDA, CDR2 SQIVND (reference sequence). Trimming took 0 bases from V and 7 from J, leaving 6 bases between them. The CDR3 loop spans 12 amino acids. The CDR3 loop is CASSIDQVTQYF. CDR3 coding DNA: TGTGCCAGTAGTATAGATCAGGTGACCCAGTACTTC.

This clone was seen just once. This chain links TRBV5-4 with TRBJ1-5; D is possibly TRBD1 (6 bases). V dropped 3 bases and J dropped 8 bases, with 12 bases sitting between them. This CDR3 spans 13 amino acids. CDR1 is SGHNT, CDR2 YYREEE, per germline (reference sequence). The CDR3 coding sequence is TGTGCCAGCAGCTCGGGGAGGGGGGAGCCCCAGCATTTT. Residues: CASSSGRGEPQHF. Full variable domain (remainder filled in from reference TRBV5-4 and TRBJ1-5): ETGVTQSPTHLIKTRGQQVTLRCSSQSGHNTVSWYQQALGQGPQFIFQYYREEENGRGNFPPRFSGLQFPNYSSELNVNALELDDSALYLCASSSGRGEPQHFGDGTRLSIL.

The chain is built from TRBV21-1 and TRBJ1-2. TRBV21-1 is a listed pseudogene. CDR3 length equals 11 residues. The CDR3 DNA is TGTGCCAGCAGCAAAGGGGGTGGCTACACCTTC. This sequence encodes CASSKGGGYTF.

The chain links TRBV7-9 to TRBJ2-7; 8 bases are shared with TRBD1. The V segment lost 5 bases and the J segment 0 bases; nucleotides outside the gene matches: 6. Germline V gene data show CDR1 as SEHNR and CDR2 as FQNEAQ (reference sequence). The CDR3 is 15 residues long. CDR3 residues: CASSTLGQDSYEQYF. The CDR3 DNA is TGTGCCAGCAGCACCCTGGGACAGGACTCCTACGAGCAGTACTTC.

This clone counts as large. The J gene is TRBJ2-5, the V gene TRBV11-2, with 10 bases that match TRBD2. The germline gives CDR1 SGHAT, CDR2 FQNNGV. Trimming cost V 5 bases and J 5 bases; bases outside gene matches: 11. This CDR3 has 16 residues. Here the CDR3 reads CASSLRQRGGPETQYF. CDR3 sequence (DNA): TGTGCCAGCAGCCTAAGACAGCGGGGGGGCCCGGAGACCCAGTACTTC.

The chain combines TRBV10-2 with TRBJ2-4, with 7 nucleotides matching TRBD2. Looked up from germline, CDR1 is WSHSY and CDR2 is SAAADI. V was pared by 1 base and J by 6 bases, with 6 bases of the junction left unmatched. The CDR3 totals 15 residues. CDR3: CASSELGGPGNIQYF. The CDR3 DNA sequence: TGCGCCAGCAGTGAGTTGGGAGGGCCGGGAAACATTCAGTACTTC.

The chain joins TRBV5-5 to TRBJ1-5; 8 bases agree with TRBD1. The CDR3 covers 15 residues. J was trimmed by 0 bases and V by 3 bases; bases with no gene match: 2. Germline CDR1 reads SGHKS; CDR2 reads YYEKEE (reference sequence). CDR3 DNA sequence: TGTGCCAGCAGCTGGACAGGGAATAGCAATCAGCCCCAGCATTTT. This gives the protein CASSWTGNSNQPQHF.

The chain recombines TRBV15 with TRBJ2-7; 7 nucleotides line up with TRBD2. With V trimmed by 6 bases and J by 3 bases, 5 bases remained unmatched. The CDR3 loop spans 13 amino acids. Germline values: CDR1 LNHNV, CDR2 YYDKDF (reference sequence). CDR3 in amino acids: CATSRDYVYEQYF. CDR3 nucleotides: TGTGCCACCAGTCGGGACTACGTCTACGAGCAGTACTTC.

This clone occurred a few times. J is TRBJ2-1 and V is TRBV10-3, with 7 bases fitting TRBD2. With 0 bases clipped from V and 6 bases from J, the junction kept 8 bases outside the gene matches. The CDR3 runs to 16 residues. The V gene's germline CDR1 is ENHRY and CDR2 SYGVKD. The CDR3 protein is CAISESTGGVSNEQFF. Here the CDR3 DNA reads TGTGCCATCAGTGAGTCGACGGGGGGTGTATCCAATGAGCAGTTCTTC.

This clone was counted only a few times. The CDR3, as DNA: TGTGCCAGCAGCAGAGGGGATGGCACTGAAGCTTTCTTT. It codes for CASSRGDGTEAFF. V gene TRBV9 combines with J gene TRBJ1-1, with a possible D match to TRBD1 (5 bases). The germline V gene encodes CDR1 SGDLS and CDR2 YYNGEE. Trimming removed 4 bases at V and 4 bases at J, with 11 bases between. This CDR3 region has 13 residues.

The CDR3 sequence: CASSESVNSPLHF. For the CDR3, the DNA is TGTGCCAGCAGTGAATCAGTGAATTCACCCCTCCACTTT. V is TRBV25-1 and J is TRBJ1-6; no definite D call. The CDR3 is made up of 13 amino acids. The V gene's germline CDR1 is MGHDK and CDR2 SYGVNS. Trimming removed 1 base at V and 7 bases at J, with 5 bases between. Based on the CDR3 plus reference TRBV25-1 and TRBJ1-6, the full variable domain is EADIYQTPRYLVIGTGKKITLECSQTMGHDKMYWYQQDPGMELHLIHYSYGVNSTEKGDLSSESTVSRIRTEHFPLTLESARPSHTSQYLCASSESVNSPLHFGNGTRLTVT.

V gene TRBV19 combines with J gene TRBJ2-1; 7 bases fit TRBD1. The germline gives CDR1 LNHDA, CDR2 SQIVND (reference sequence). V gave up 5 bases and J gave up 5 bases; unmatched junction bases: 15. This CDR3 spans 17 amino acids. In DNA form, the CDR3 reads TGTGCCAGTAGTGGACCAGGGGCAGGTACAGGGGACAATGAGCAGTTCTTC. Protein sequence: CASSGPGAGTGDNEQFF.

Notes on this clone: At one of its ends the junction is not consistent with the germline gene, which may arise from a read error. The chain couples TRBV5-5 to TRBJ2-3, with D tentatively TRBD1 or TRBD2 (5 bases each). The CDR3 length is 12 residues. The germline CDR1 and CDR2 sequences are SGHKS and YYEKEE (reference sequence). CDR3 nucleotides: TGTGCCAGCAGCCCCGGGGCAGATACACAGTATTTT. This gives the protein CASSPGADTQYF.

The V and J genes are TRBV4-2 and TRBJ1-5; D unclear. V shed 1 base and J shed 0 bases, with 10 bases lying between them. The germline V gene has CDR1 LGHNA and CDR2 YNFKEQ. This CDR3 spans 16 amino acids. CDR3 coding DNA: TGTGCCAGCAGCCAAGGATCGGACTATAGCAATCAGCCCCAGCATTTT. Encoded protein: CASSQGSDYSNQPQHF.

The genes are TRBV24-1 and TRBJ2-1; D is ambiguous. V lost 7 bases and J 9 bases, leaving 9 bases between the germline ends. Germline V CDR1 and CDR2: KGHDR, SFDVKD. This CDR3 is 11 amino acids long. Written as DNA, the CDR3 is TGTGCCACCAGCCTTTACGGTGAGCAGTTCTTC. Translated, it gives CATSLYGEQFF.

The J gene is TRBJ1-5, the V gene TRBV10-3; perhaps TRBD1 as D (5 bases). Looked up from germline, CDR1 is ENHRY and CDR2 is SYGVKD. Trimming pared 6 bases from V and 2 bases from J, leaving 17 bases between. This CDR3 contains 16 residues. CDR3 DNA sequence: TGTGCCATCAGGAACAGCGAAGGGGAGGGCAATCAGCCCCAGCATTTT. Amino acids: CAIRNSEGEGNQPQHF.